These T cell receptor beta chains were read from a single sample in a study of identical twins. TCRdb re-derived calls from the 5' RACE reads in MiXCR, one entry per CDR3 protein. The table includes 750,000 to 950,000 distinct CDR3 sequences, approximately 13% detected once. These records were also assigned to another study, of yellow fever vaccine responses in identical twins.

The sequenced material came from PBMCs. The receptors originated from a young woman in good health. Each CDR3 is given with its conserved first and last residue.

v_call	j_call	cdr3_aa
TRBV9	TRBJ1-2	CASSDRLGDTAGYTF
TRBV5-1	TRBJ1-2	CASSLDGGVYGYTF
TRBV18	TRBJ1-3	CASSPAISGNTIYF
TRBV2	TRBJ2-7	CASKPLDYEQYF
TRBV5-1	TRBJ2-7	CASSFGQGSYEQYF
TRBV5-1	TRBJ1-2	CASSPDRDGYTF
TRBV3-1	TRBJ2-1	CASSHSPGGFEQFF
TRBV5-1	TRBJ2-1	CASGTGGTNEQFF
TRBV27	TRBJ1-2	CASSLLAGGGLSGYTF
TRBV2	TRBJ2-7	CASRGDFYEQYF
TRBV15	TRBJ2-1	CATSRGGGLAAEQFF
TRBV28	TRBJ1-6	CASSRSYNSPLHF
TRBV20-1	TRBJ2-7	CSARGQTRSYEQYF
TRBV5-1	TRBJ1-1	CASSSRRDRDTEAFF
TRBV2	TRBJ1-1	CASQDRAMANTEAFF
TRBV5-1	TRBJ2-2	CASSLETDANTGELFF
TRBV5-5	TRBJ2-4	CASSLWGGTSRAKNIQYF
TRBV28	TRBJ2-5	CASSLWAGAEGPQYF
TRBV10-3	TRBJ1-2	CAISEGAVSNYGYTF
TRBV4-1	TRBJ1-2	CASSPVGQDQRGYTF
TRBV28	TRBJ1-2	CASSLPGQGDYGYTF
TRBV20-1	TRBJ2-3	CSAKERGASDTQYF
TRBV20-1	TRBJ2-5	CSARGGTGQETQYF
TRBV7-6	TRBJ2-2	CASSLWAVDGVHSGELFF
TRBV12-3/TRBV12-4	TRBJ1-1	CASSPSSGGSGNTEAFF
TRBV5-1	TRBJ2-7	CASSWDPSYEQYF
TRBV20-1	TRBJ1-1	CSVSPTGNTEAFF
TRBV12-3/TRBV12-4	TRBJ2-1	CASSPNRGNRYNEQFF
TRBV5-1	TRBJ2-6	CASGVGGTGANVLTF
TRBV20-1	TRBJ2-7	CSARPQSAGNYYEQYF
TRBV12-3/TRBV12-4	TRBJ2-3	CASSWRGSTDTQYF
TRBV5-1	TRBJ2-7	CASSLERGGYEQYF
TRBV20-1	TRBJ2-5	CSPCSASLGQKETQYF
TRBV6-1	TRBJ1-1	CASSEDRGPEAFF
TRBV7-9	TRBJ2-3	CASSSTGGSADTQYF
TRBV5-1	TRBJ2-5	CASTPPGSIFETQYF
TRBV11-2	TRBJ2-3	CASSGGQGSVDTQYF
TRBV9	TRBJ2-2	CASSPQRVVYAGELFF
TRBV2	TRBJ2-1	CASSRGAGAYNEQFF